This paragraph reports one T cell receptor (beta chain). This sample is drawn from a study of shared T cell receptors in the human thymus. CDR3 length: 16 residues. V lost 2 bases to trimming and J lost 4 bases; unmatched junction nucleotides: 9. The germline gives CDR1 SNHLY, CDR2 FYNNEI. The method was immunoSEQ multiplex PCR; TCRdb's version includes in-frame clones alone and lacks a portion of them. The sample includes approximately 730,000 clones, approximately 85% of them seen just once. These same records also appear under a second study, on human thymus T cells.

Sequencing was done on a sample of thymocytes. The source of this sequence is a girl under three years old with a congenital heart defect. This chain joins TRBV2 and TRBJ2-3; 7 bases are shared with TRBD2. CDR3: CASSEHGAGDADTQYF. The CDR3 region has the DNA TGTGCCAGCAGTGAACATGGGGCGGGGGACGCAGATACGCAGTATTTT.